What follows describes a single T cell receptor (beta chain). The germline V gene encodes CDR1 SGHAT and CDR2 FQDESV (reference sequence). Deletions cut 6 bases from V and 5 bases from J, with 19 bases between. The CDR3 consists of 15 residues. This specimen belongs to a study of T cell responses to AZD1222 COVID-19 vaccine. Sequencing used immunoSEQ multiplex PCR; TCRdb keeps in-frame clones, though not all of them. The repertoire holds some 150,000 clones, with around nine tenths as singletons. The TCR sequence derives from an adult who received the AZD1222 COVID-19 vaccine. V is TRBV11-1 and J is TRBJ1-1; tentatively, D is TRBD1 (5 bases). This material consisted of peripheral blood, taken 28 days after the second AZD1222 dose. CDR3 in DNA: TGTGCCAGCAGTCGACGTGGGGGGATCAAGACTGAAGCTTTCTTT. Its translation: CASSRRGGIKTEAFF.